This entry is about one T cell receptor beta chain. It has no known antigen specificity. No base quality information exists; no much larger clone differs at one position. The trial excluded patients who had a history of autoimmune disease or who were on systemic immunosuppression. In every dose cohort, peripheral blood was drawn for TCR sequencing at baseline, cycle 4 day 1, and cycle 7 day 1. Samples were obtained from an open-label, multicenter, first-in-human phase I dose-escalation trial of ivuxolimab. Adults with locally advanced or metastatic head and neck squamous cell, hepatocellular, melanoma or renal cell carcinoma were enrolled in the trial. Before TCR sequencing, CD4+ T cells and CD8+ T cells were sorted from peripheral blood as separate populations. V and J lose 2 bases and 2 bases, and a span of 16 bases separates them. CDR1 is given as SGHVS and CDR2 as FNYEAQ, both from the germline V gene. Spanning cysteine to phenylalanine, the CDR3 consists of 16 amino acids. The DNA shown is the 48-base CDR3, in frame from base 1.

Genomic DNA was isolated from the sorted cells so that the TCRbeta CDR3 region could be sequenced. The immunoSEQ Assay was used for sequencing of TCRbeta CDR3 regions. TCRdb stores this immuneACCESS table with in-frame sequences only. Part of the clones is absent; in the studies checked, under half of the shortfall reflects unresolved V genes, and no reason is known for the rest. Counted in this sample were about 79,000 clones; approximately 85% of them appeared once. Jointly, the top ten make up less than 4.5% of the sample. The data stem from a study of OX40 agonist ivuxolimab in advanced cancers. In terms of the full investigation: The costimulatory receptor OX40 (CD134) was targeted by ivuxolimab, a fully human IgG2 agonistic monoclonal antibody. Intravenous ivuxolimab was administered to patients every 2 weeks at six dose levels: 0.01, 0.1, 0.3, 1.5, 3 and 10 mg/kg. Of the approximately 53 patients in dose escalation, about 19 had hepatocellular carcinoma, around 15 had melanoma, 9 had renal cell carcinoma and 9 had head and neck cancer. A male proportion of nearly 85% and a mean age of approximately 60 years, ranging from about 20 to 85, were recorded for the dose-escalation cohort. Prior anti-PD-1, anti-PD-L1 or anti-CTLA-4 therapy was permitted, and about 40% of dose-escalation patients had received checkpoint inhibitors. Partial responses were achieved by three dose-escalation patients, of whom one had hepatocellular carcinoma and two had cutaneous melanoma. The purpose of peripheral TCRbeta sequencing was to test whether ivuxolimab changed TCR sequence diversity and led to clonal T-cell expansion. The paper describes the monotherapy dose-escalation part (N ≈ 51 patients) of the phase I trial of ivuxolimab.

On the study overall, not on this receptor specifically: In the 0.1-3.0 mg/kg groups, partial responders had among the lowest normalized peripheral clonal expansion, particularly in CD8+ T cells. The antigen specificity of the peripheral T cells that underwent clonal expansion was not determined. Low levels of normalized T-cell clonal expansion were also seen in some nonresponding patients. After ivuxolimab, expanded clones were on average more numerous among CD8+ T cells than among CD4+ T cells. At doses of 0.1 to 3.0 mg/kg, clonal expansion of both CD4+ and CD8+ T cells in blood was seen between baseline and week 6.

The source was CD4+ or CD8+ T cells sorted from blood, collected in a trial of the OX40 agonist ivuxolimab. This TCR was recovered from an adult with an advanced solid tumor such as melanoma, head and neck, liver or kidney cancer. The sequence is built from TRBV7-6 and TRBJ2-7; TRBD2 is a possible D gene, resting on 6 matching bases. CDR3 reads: CASSLRDYGGTYEQYF. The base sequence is TGTGCCAGCAGCTTAAGGGATTACGGGGGAACCTACGAGCAGTACTTC.